The rows below give T cell receptor beta chains drawn from one sample of a study of shared clonotypes between healthy human individuals. The repertoire was sequenced with immunoSEQ multiplex PCR; TCRdb's copy has only in-frame clones and lacks some. Of 1,500,000 or so clones in the sample, roughly 96% were seen once. The sample taken for sequencing was naive CD4+ T cells sorted from blood. These TCRs come from a man aged 25-40 years in good health. CDR3s include the opening cysteine and the closing phenylalanine or tryptophan. The order of the fields is V gene, clone size, J gene, D gene, CDR3 DNA, CDR3 protein. A D gene is named only where the DNA matches it firmly. Clone size is shown for a subset of rows, as once, few, many or a class of expanded clone.

v_call: TRBV11-2
clone_size: -
j_call: TRBJ2-2
d_call: -
cdr3_nt: TGTGCCAGCAGCCCTGGGCTCACCGGGGAGCTGTTTTTT
cdr3_aa: CASSPGLTGELFF

v_call: TRBV27
clone_size: -
j_call: TRBJ2-1
d_call: TRBD2
cdr3_nt: TGTGCCAGCAGTCAACTAGCGGGGGTAACGAATGAGCAGTTCTTC
cdr3_aa: CASSQLAGVTNEQFF

v_call: TRBV4-1
clone_size: -
j_call: TRBJ2-1
d_call: -
cdr3_nt: TGCGCCACACAGGGTTTCTCCTACAATGAGCAGTTCTTC
cdr3_aa: CATQGFSYNEQFF

v_call: TRBV28
clone_size: -
j_call: TRBJ1-2
d_call: -
cdr3_nt: TGTGCCAGCAGGGTGCCGGGACGGAGCTATGGCTACACCTTC
cdr3_aa: CASRVPGRSYGYTF

v_call: TRBV19
clone_size: -
j_call: TRBJ2-7
d_call: TRBD1
cdr3_nt: TGTGCCAGTAGTATAGCGGGGACAGACTCCTACGAGCAGTACTTC
cdr3_aa: CASSIAGTDSYEQYF

v_call: TRBV28
clone_size: -
j_call: TRBJ2-1
d_call: TRBD1
cdr3_nt: TGTGCCAGCAGTACTAACAGGGGGCAACTTGGGGAGCAGTTCTTC
cdr3_aa: CASSTNRGQLGEQFF

v_call: TRBV5-1
clone_size: -
j_call: TRBJ2-3
d_call: TRBD2
cdr3_nt: TGCGCCAGCAGCTTGGGTAGCGGGAGAGGTTCCAGGACAGATACGCAGTATTTT
cdr3_aa: CASSLGSGRGSRTDTQYF

v_call: TRBV2
clone_size: -
j_call: TRBJ2-1
d_call: -
cdr3_nt: TGTGCCAGCACAGACGAGGCCACTGTAGCCAATGAGCAGTTCTTC
cdr3_aa: CASTDEATVANEQFF

v_call: TRBV14
clone_size: -
j_call: TRBJ1-1
d_call: TRBD1
cdr3_nt: TGTGCCAGCAGCACGGACAGGGGTGAAGCTTTCTTT
cdr3_aa: CASSTDRGEAFF

v_call: TRBV27
clone_size: -
j_call: TRBJ2-7
d_call: -
cdr3_nt: TGTGCCAGCAGTGTAAACCGGGCCCCGGGACCAAGTTACTTC
cdr3_aa: CASSVNRAPGPSYF

v_call: TRBV27
clone_size: once
j_call: TRBJ2-1
d_call: -
cdr3_nt: TGTGCCAGCCACTCCTCGGGGCCCTTCTCCTACAATGAGCAGTTCTTC
cdr3_aa: CASHSSGPFSYNEQFF

v_call: TRBV13
clone_size: -
j_call: TRBJ2-7
d_call: -
cdr3_nt: TGTGCCAGCAGCTATGCTTTGCCCCACGCCCTATTCTACGAGCAGTACTTC
cdr3_aa: CASSYALPHALFYEQYF

v_call: TRBV2
clone_size: -
j_call: TRBJ1-1
d_call: TRBD1
cdr3_nt: TGTGCCAGCAGCCCCCAGGGGGCCACTGAAGCTTTCTTT
cdr3_aa: CASSPQGATEAFF

v_call: TRBV28
clone_size: -
j_call: TRBJ1-5
d_call: -
cdr3_nt: TGTGCCAGCAGGGATAGTCTTAGCAATCAGCCCCAGCATTTT
cdr3_aa: CASRDSLSNQPQHF

v_call: TRBV6-5
clone_size: -
j_call: TRBJ2-3
d_call: -
cdr3_nt: TGTGCCAGCAGTTCATCAGATACGCAGTATTTT
cdr3_aa: CASSSSDTQYF

v_call: TRBV30
clone_size: few
j_call: TRBJ1-5
d_call: -
cdr3_nt: TGTGCCTGGAGTGGCAGACTGAATCAGCCCCAGCATTTT
cdr3_aa: CAWSGRLNQPQHF

v_call: TRBV4-3
clone_size: -
j_call: TRBJ2-7
d_call: TRBD1
cdr3_nt: TGCGCCAGCAGCCCAACAACAGGGGACGAGCAGTACTTC
cdr3_aa: CASSPTTGDEQYF

v_call: TRBV28
clone_size: -
j_call: TRBJ1-1
d_call: -
cdr3_nt: TGTGCCAGCAGTTTCCCGGTGATGAACACTGAAGCTTTCTTT
cdr3_aa: CASSFPVMNTEAFF

v_call: TRBV19
clone_size: -
j_call: TRBJ1-5
d_call: TRBD1
cdr3_nt: TGTGCCAGTAGTAAGGGACAGGGACAGCCCCAGCATTTT
cdr3_aa: CASSKGQGQPQHF

v_call: TRBV5-1
clone_size: -
j_call: TRBJ2-7
d_call: TRBD1
cdr3_nt: TGCGCCAGCAGCATGGGACAGGGTATCATTGACGAGAGGTACTTC
cdr3_aa: CASSMGQGIIDERYF

v_call: TRBV18
clone_size: -
j_call: TRBJ2-5
d_call: -
cdr3_nt: TGTGCCAGCTCGCCAGCGGCAGAGACCCAGTACTTC
cdr3_aa: CASSPAAETQYF

v_call: TRBV4-1
clone_size: -
j_call: TRBJ2-2
d_call: -
cdr3_nt: TGCGCCAGCAGCCAAGCGAGGGTACTTGCTTCCCGGGAGCTGTTTTTT
cdr3_aa: CASSQARVLASRELFF

v_call: TRBV29-1
clone_size: -
j_call: TRBJ2-7
d_call: -
cdr3_nt: TGCAGCGTTGGTGGGGCGGGGAGATACGAGCAGTACTTC
cdr3_aa: CSVGGAGRYEQYF

v_call: TRBV28
clone_size: -
j_call: TRBJ1-5
d_call: -
cdr3_nt: TGTGCCAGCAGTTTACAAGGGTTGGGGGGCGCGCAGCCCCAGCATTTT
cdr3_aa: CASSLQGLGGAQPQHF

v_call: TRBV14
clone_size: -
j_call: TRBJ2-7
d_call: -
cdr3_nt: TGTGCCAGCAGCCAAGTAGGGGGCTACGAGCAGTACTTC
cdr3_aa: CASSQVGGYEQYF

v_call: TRBV6-6
clone_size: -
j_call: TRBJ1-2
d_call: TRBD1
cdr3_nt: TGTGCCAGCACCCCAGGGGGAAATGGCTACACCTTC
cdr3_aa: CASTPGGNGYTF

v_call: TRBV14
clone_size: -
j_call: TRBJ1-4
d_call: -
cdr3_nt: TGTGCCAGCAGCCAAGTCTCAGGGATGAGTATCACTAATGAAAAACTGTTTTTT
cdr3_aa: CASSQVSGMSITNEKLFF

v_call: TRBV5-1
clone_size: -
j_call: TRBJ2-7
d_call: -
cdr3_nt: TGCGCCAGCAGCAGACCTAGGGGGGGAATGAGCTCCTACGAGCAGTACTTC
cdr3_aa: CASSRPRGGMSSYEQYF

v_call: TRBV5-1
clone_size: -
j_call: TRBJ2-2
d_call: -
cdr3_nt: TGCGCCAGCAGCTCGTCTCCGCAGGGGCTATCGAACACCGGGGAGCTGTTTTTT
cdr3_aa: CASSSSPQGLSNTGELFF

v_call: TRBV5-5
clone_size: -
j_call: TRBJ2-1
d_call: -
cdr3_nt: TGTGCCAGCGGCTACAATGAGCAGTTCTTC
cdr3_aa: CASGYNEQFF

v_call: TRBV10-3
clone_size: -
j_call: TRBJ2-7
d_call: -
cdr3_nt: TGTGCCATCTTCTCCCGTGCAGGGAAGGAGTACGAGCAGTACTTC
cdr3_aa: CAIFSRAGKEYEQYF

v_call: TRBV5-1
clone_size: -
j_call: TRBJ2-3
d_call: -
cdr3_nt: TGCGCCAGCAAGGAGCGGGCTACAGATACGCAGTATTTT
cdr3_aa: CASKERATDTQYF

v_call: TRBV29-1
clone_size: -
j_call: TRBJ2-3
d_call: -
cdr3_nt: TGCAGCGTGGAGAGTAGTGGGTCGAGCACAGATACGCAGTATTTT
cdr3_aa: CSVESSGSSTDTQYF

v_call: TRBV29-1
clone_size: -
j_call: TRBJ2-3
d_call: -
cdr3_nt: TGCAGCGTTAAAGGCAGAAACACAGATACGCAGTATTTT
cdr3_aa: CSVKGRNTDTQYF

v_call: TRBV9
clone_size: -
j_call: TRBJ2-7
d_call: -
cdr3_nt: TGTGCCAGCAGCAGCTCCTCCCCAGGTCGGTCAGCCTACGAGCAGTACTTC
cdr3_aa: CASSSSSPGRSAYEQYF

v_call: TRBV7-2
clone_size: -
j_call: TRBJ2-2
d_call: -
cdr3_nt: TGTGCCAGCAGCCTAAGGGGCACCGGGGAGCTGTTTTTT
cdr3_aa: CASSLRGTGELFF

v_call: TRBV7-9
clone_size: -
j_call: TRBJ1-1
d_call: TRBD1
cdr3_nt: TGTGCCAGCAGCGCGACAGGGGTTGGGGCTTTCTTT
cdr3_aa: CASSATGVGAFF

v_call: TRBV5-1
clone_size: -
j_call: TRBJ1-5
d_call: TRBD1
cdr3_nt: TGCGCCAGCAGCACAGGGACAGGTCTTGATCAGCCCCAGCATTTT
cdr3_aa: CASSTGTGLDQPQHF

v_call: TRBV6-6
clone_size: once
j_call: TRBJ2-7
d_call: TRBD1
cdr3_nt: TGTGCCAGCAGTAGGACAGGGGGCGCAGTGGACGAGCAGTACTTC
cdr3_aa: CASSRTGGAVDEQYF

v_call: TRBV7-9
clone_size: -
j_call: TRBJ2-2
d_call: TRBD2
cdr3_nt: TGTGCCAGCAGCCCCCTAGCGGGAGGGTCGAACACCGGGGAGCTGTTTTTT
cdr3_aa: CASSPLAGGSNTGELFF

v_call: TRBV7-6
clone_size: -
j_call: TRBJ1-5
d_call: TRBD1
cdr3_nt: TGTGCCAGCAGCTTACAGGGGGATCAGCCCCAGCATTTT
cdr3_aa: CASSLQGDQPQHF

v_call: TRBV4-1
clone_size: -
j_call: TRBJ2-7
d_call: -
cdr3_nt: TGCGCCAGCAGCCAACCCCTCCGGGACCGCGTATACGAGCAGTACTTC
cdr3_aa: CASSQPLRDRVYEQYF

v_call: TRBV5-5
clone_size: once
j_call: TRBJ1-4
d_call: TRBD1
cdr3_nt: TGTGCCAGCAGCCTGGACAGGGGCAATGAAAAACTGTTTTTT
cdr3_aa: CASSLDRGNEKLFF

v_call: TRBV5-4
clone_size: -
j_call: TRBJ2-5
d_call: -
cdr3_nt: TGTGCCAGCAGCGCAAGGGCTGGGGGGCTGGGAGAGACCCAGTACTTC
cdr3_aa: CASSARAGGLGETQYF

v_call: TRBV5-1
clone_size: -
j_call: TRBJ1-4
d_call: -
cdr3_nt: TGCGCCAGCAGCTTGGGCGATCGGGAAAAACTGTTTTTT
cdr3_aa: CASSLGDREKLFF

v_call: TRBV4-1
clone_size: -
j_call: TRBJ2-7
d_call: -
cdr3_nt: TGCGCCAGCAGCCAAGATTACTTGGGAACCTACGAGCAGTACTTC
cdr3_aa: CASSQDYLGTYEQYF

v_call: TRBV19
clone_size: -
j_call: TRBJ2-2
d_call: -
cdr3_nt: TGTGCCAGTAGTGCGCAAGGGTCCGGGGAGCTGTTTTTT
cdr3_aa: CASSAQGSGELFF

v_call: TRBV9
clone_size: once
j_call: TRBJ2-3
d_call: TRBD1
cdr3_nt: TGTGCCAGCAGCGCAAGACAGGGCGGTTCGGAAGATACGCAGTATTTT
cdr3_aa: CASSARQGGSEDTQYF

v_call: TRBV19
clone_size: -
j_call: TRBJ2-1
d_call: TRBD2
cdr3_nt: TGTGCCAGTAGTACAATTGCGGGAGGGTACAATGAGCAGTTCTTC
cdr3_aa: CASSTIAGGYNEQFF

v_call: TRBV28
clone_size: -
j_call: TRBJ2-5
d_call: TRBD2
cdr3_nt: TGTGCCAGCAGACCGGGACTAGCGGGAGGGCCTCGCCAAGAGACCCAGTACTTC
cdr3_aa: CASRPGLAGGPRQETQYF

v_call: TRBV4-1
clone_size: once
j_call: TRBJ2-7
d_call: TRBD1
cdr3_nt: TGCGCCAGCAGCCAAGGTCAGGGGGCATACGAGCAGTACTTC
cdr3_aa: CASSQGQGAYEQYF

v_call: TRBV5-1
clone_size: -
j_call: TRBJ2-5
d_call: TRBD1
cdr3_nt: TGCGCCAGCAGCCCCGGACAGGGCGGAGAGACCCAGTACTTC
cdr3_aa: CASSPGQGGETQYF